These T cell receptor beta chains were read from a single sample in a study of ipilimumab plus nivolumab after autologous stem cell transplantation. The data were produced by immunoSEQ multiplex PCR, yet TCRdb's version contains in-frame clones alone and is incomplete. This table holds 15,000 to 20,000 clones, 75% to 90% found once. The specimen was PBMCs, collected in a trial of ipilimumab plus nivolumab as post-transplant consolidation. Every receptor here comes from a male donor with diffuse large B-cell lymphoma. Each CDR3 is given with its conserved first and last residue. Each record gives: J gene, V gene, clone size, D gene, CDR3 protein, CDR3 DNA. The D gene is left open where the match is weak. Some rows mark clone size as missing; the rest say once, few, many or name a class of expanded clone.

J: TRBJ1-2; V: TRBV30; size: -; D: -; CDR3: CAWSVEGRYGYTF; DNA: TGTGCCTGGAGTGTAGAAGGCCGCTATGGCTACACCTTC
J: TRBJ1-2; V: TRBV10-3; size: once; D: -; CDR3: CAISKSGERGYTF; DNA: TGTGCCATCAGTAAATCAGGGGAGAGGGGCTACACCTTC
J: TRBJ1-2; V: TRBV6-1; size: -; D: -; CDR3: CASSVVDYGYTF; DNA: TGTGCCAGCAGTGTGGTTGACTATGGCTACACCTTC
J: TRBJ1-2; V: TRBV5-6; size: -; D: TRBD1; CDR3: CASSSRDRYYGYTF; DNA: TGTGCCAGCAGCTCCCGGGACAGGTACTATGGCTACACCTTC
J: TRBJ2-5; V: TRBV5-1; size: -; D: TRBD2; CDR3: CASSLEGLAGGGIRETQYF; DNA: TGCGCCAGCAGCTTGGAGGGACTAGCGGGAGGGGGTATAAGAGAGACCCAGTACTTC
J: TRBJ1-2; V: TRBV7-6; size: -; D: TRBD1; CDR3: CASSPGQGPFHYGYTF; DNA: TGTGCCAGCAGCCCAGGACAGGGACCGTTTCACTATGGCTACACCTTC
J: TRBJ2-6; V: TRBV19; size: -; D: TRBD1; CDR3: CASSKTGGWSSGANVLTF; DNA: TGTGCCAGTAGTAAAACAGGGGGCTGGAGCTCTGGGGCCAACGTCCTGACTTTC
J: TRBJ1-2; V: TRBV5-1; size: -; D: -; CDR3: CASSQRDGFGGYTF; DNA: TGCGCCAGCAGCCAAAGGGACGGTTTTGGGGGCTACACCTTC
J: TRBJ1-2; V: TRBV7-2; size: -; D: TRBD1; CDR3: CASSSRGQGAVGYTF; DNA: TGTGCCAGCAGCTCTCGGGGACAGGGGGCTGTTGGCTACACCTTC
J: TRBJ1-6; V: TRBV5-1; size: -; D: -; CDR3: CASSLDSYSPLHF; DNA: TGCGCCAGCAGCTTGGACAGTTATTCACCCCTCCACTTT
J: TRBJ1-2; V: TRBV16; size: -; D: -; CDR3: CASSQSHGAWGYTF; DNA: TGTGCCAGCAGCCAATCCCACGGAGCTTGGGGCTACACCTTC
J: TRBJ2-5; V: TRBV20-1; size: -; D: -; CDR3: CSARRETQYF; DNA: TGCAGTGCTAGAAGGGAGACCCAGTACTTC
J: TRBJ1-1; V: TRBV7-2; size: -; D: -; CDR3: CASSLMGDTEAFF; DNA: TGTGCCAGCAGCTTAATGGGGGACACTGAAGCTTTCTTT
J: TRBJ2-5; V: TRBV6-5; size: once; D: -; CDR3: CASSTQGAERETQYF; DNA: TGTGCCAGCAGTACCCAAGGGGCAGAAAGAGAGACCCAGTACTTC
J: TRBJ2-7; V: TRBV2; size: -; D: -; CDR3: CASSANLYNEQYF; DNA: TGTGCCAGCAGCGCTAATCTATACAACGAGCAGTACTTC
J: TRBJ1-2; V: TRBV28; size: -; D: -; CDR3: CASSLLLGGYGYTF; DNA: TGTGCCAGCAGTTTATTATTAGGTGGCTATGGCTACACCTTC